The rows below give T cell receptor beta chains drawn from one sample of a study of shared clonotypes between healthy human individuals. Profiled with immunoSEQ multiplex PCR; TCRdb holds only in-frame clones, not every one. The sample lists 300,000 to 400,000 clones, roughly 70% seen once, with over 9% in the top ten. The specimen sequenced was memory CD4+ T cells sorted from blood. The source is a man aged 30 to 39 in good health. The CDR3 runs from the conserved cysteine through the conserved F or W. The order of the fields is clone size, V gene, J gene, D gene, CDR3 protein, CDR3 DNA. D genes are given only for firm matches. Clone size is not always given. Where it is, it says once, few, many or a class for expanded clones.

>-|TRBV6-1|TRBJ2-7|-
CASREGLYEQYF
TGTGCCAGCAGGGAGGGACTCTACGAGCAGTACTTC
>-|TRBV5-4|TRBJ2-2|TRBD2
CAERASGDTGELFF
TGTGCCGAGCGGGCTAGCGGGGATACCGGGGAGCTGTTTTTT
>-|TRBV6-5|TRBJ2-1|-
CASGSGALTYNEQFF
TGTGCCAGCGGAAGTGGGGCGTTAACCTACAATGAGCAGTTCTTC
>once|TRBV10-2|TRBJ2-2|-
CASSGHITGELFF
TGCGCCAGCAGTGGACATATCACCGGGGAGCTGTTTTTT
>-|TRBV29-1|TRBJ2-6|TRBD1
CSDDGTGPGANVLTF
TGCAGCGATGACGGGACAGGGCCTGGGGCCAACGTCCTGACTTTC
>few|TRBV27|TRBJ2-3|TRBD2
CASRWGGSADTQYF
TGTGCCAGTAGATGGGGCGGGAGTGCAGATACGCAGTATTTT
>-|TRBV2|TRBJ2-1|-
CASSESINDQFF
TGTGCCAGCAGTGAATCCATCAATGATCAGTTCTTC
>few|TRBV29-1|TRBJ2-5|TRBD2
CSAVAGGKTQYF
TGCAGCGCCGTAGCGGGTGGGAAGACCCAGTACTTC
>few|TRBV15|TRBJ1-2|-
CATSRDSYGYTF
TGTGCCACCAGCAGAGATTCATATGGCTACACCTTC
>once|TRBV5-1|TRBJ2-3|TRBD1
CASSDMGTGWDTDTQYF
TGCGCCAGCAGCGACATGGGGACAGGGTGGGACACAGATACGCAGTATTTT
>-|TRBV5-4|TRBJ1-1|-
CASSPGGFNTEAFF
TGTGCCAGCAGCCCCGGCGGCTTCAACACTGAAGCTTTCTTT
>-|TRBV25-1|TRBJ2-1|TRBD2
CASSDKTSTANEQFF
TGTGCCAGCAGTGATAAGACTAGCACGGCCAATGAGCAGTTCTTC
>-|TRBV10-3|TRBJ2-1|-
CAIRSGGDEQFF
TGTGCCATCAGATCCGGCGGGGATGAGCAGTTCTTC
>-|TRBV29-1|TRBJ2-3|TRBD2
CSVVGLAGGPDTQYF
TGCAGCGTTGTGGGACTAGCGGGAGGCCCAGATACGCAGTATTTT
>-|TRBV5-1|TRBJ2-2|TRBD1
CASSLRTQTGTDHTGELFF
TGCGCCAGCAGCTTGCGGACCCAGACCGGGACAGATCACACCGGGGAGCTGTTTTTT
>-|TRBV10-2|TRBJ2-1|-
CASSGSNEQFF
TGCGCCAGCAGTGGTAGCAATGAGCAGTTCTTC
>-|TRBV5-1|TRBJ1-2|-
CASSSGQNYGYTF
TGCGCCAGCAGCTCAGGACAGAACTATGGCTACACCTTC
>-|TRBV28|TRBJ2-7|TRBD1
CASRSTGTGAYEQYF
TGTGCCAGCAGATCAACCGGGACAGGAGCCTACGAGCAGTACTTC
>-|TRBV28|TRBJ2-7|-
CASSLSGSGIDEQYF
TGTGCCAGCAGTTTATCAGGGTCGGGTATCGACGAGCAGTACTTC
>-|TRBV29-1|TRBJ2-2|-
CSVEGSNTGELFF
TGCAGCGTTGAAGGGTCGAACACCGGGGAGCTGTTTTTT
>few|TRBV27|TRBJ2-3|TRBD2
CASSLLGLAENTDTQYF
TGTGCCAGCAGTTTATTGGGACTAGCGGAGAACACAGATACGCAGTATTTT
>-|TRBV14|TRBJ1-3|-
CASSQDPGRFSGNTIYF
TGTGCCAGCAGCCAAGATCCAGGGAGATTCTCTGGAAACACCATATATTTT
>-|TRBV9|TRBJ2-7|-
CASAGGASNYEQYF
TGTGCCAGCGCTGGGGGGGCCTCCAACTACGAGCAGTACTTC
>-|TRBV6-5|TRBJ2-7|-
CASSYFSAYEQYF
TGTGCCAGCAGTTACTTTAGCGCCTACGAGCAGTACTTC
>-|TRBV9|TRBJ2-5|TRBD2
CASSATLAGAISEETQYF
TGTGCCAGCAGCGCCACCCTAGCGGGAGCTATTTCCGAAGAGACCCAGTACTTC
>-|TRBV9|TRBJ2-4|-
CASSVGGTMDIQYF
TGTGCCAGCAGCGTAGGAGGGACGATGGACATTCAGTACTTC
>-|TRBV11-2|TRBJ2-3|TRBD1
CASSLDGQGGTDTQYF
TGTGCCAGCAGCTTAGATGGACAGGGGGGCACAGATACGCAGTATTTT
>-|TRBV2|TRBJ2-3|-
CASRGGLSDTQYF
TGTGCCAGCAGGGGGGGTTTGTCAGATACGCAGTATTTT
>-|TRBV7-8|TRBJ2-1|-
CASSLVSLYNEQFF
TGTGCCAGCAGCTTAGTCAGTCTGTACAATGAGCAGTTCTTC
>-|TRBV5-1|TRBJ1-2|-
CASSLMNSNYGYTF
TGCGCCAGCAGCCTTATGAATAGTAACTATGGCTACACCTTC
>few|TRBV11-2|TRBJ2-7|-
CASSLRVRDYEQYF
TGTGCCAGCAGCTTAAGGGTCAGAGACTACGAGCAGTACTTC
>-|TRBV15|TRBJ2-7|-
CATSRRTQSYEQYF
TGTGCCACCAGCAGAAGGACACAGTCCTACGAGCAGTACTTC
>-|TRBV11-2|TRBJ2-1|-
CASSLGPEQFF
TGTGCCAGCAGCTTAGGTCCCGAGCAGTTCTTC
>-|TRBV11-2|TRBJ2-2|-
CASSLFRGRGRTGELFF
TGTGCCAGCAGCTTATTTAGAGGCAGGGGAAGAACCGGGGAGCTGTTTTTT
>-|TRBV28|TRBJ2-7|-
CASNPSGGEQYF
TGTGCCAGCAACCCGAGTGGGGGCGAGCAGTACTTC
>-|TRBV9|TRBJ2-3|-
CASSVGDQYQTQYF
TGTGCCAGCAGCGTAGGGGACCAATACCAGACGCAGTATTTT
>-|TRBV5-1|TRBJ2-1|-
CASSPSRSGVGHNEQFF
TGCGCCAGCAGCCCGAGTCGTTCGGGGGTTGGTCACAATGAGCAGTTCTTC
>-|TRBV15|TRBJ2-1|TRBD2
CATISGSRSYNEQFF
TGTGCCACTATTAGCGGGAGTAGGTCCTACAATGAGCAGTTCTTC
>-|TRBV6-6|TRBJ2-2|-
CASSSPGPSGTGELFF
TGTGCCAGCAGTTCTCCGGGACCGAGTGGAACCGGGGAGCTGTTTTTT
>-|TRBV28|TRBJ1-1|-
CASIPASWGTEAFF
TGTGCCAGCATACCCGCCTCCTGGGGAACTGAAGCTTTCTTT
>-|TRBV7-2|TRBJ2-3|TRBD2
CASNPWAGVVSDTQYF
TGTGCCAGCAACCCCTGGGCGGGAGTGGTCTCAGATACGCAGTATTTT
>-|TRBV10-2|TRBJ2-5|TRBD2
CASSQTSGGSRAQYF
TGCGCCAGCAGTCAAACTAGCGGGGGGTCAAGGGCCCAGTACTTC
>-|TRBV7-3|TRBJ2-1|-
CASSPGWGTEQFF
TGTGCCAGCAGCCCAGGCTGGGGGACAGAGCAGTTCTTC
>few|TRBV6-1|TRBJ1-2|-
CASSKNYGYTF
TGTGCCAGCAGTAAAAACTATGGCTACACCTTC
>once|TRBV4-1|TRBJ1-4|-
CASSQDPGIPREVEKLFF
TGCGCCAGCAGCCAAGACCCCGGGATCCCGAGGGAGGTTGAAAAACTGTTTTTT